One T cell receptor beta chain is described in this entry. This record belongs to a study of blood T cell repertoires in COVID-19. At the level of the study: Sites across the United States, Italy and Spain contributed samples from acute and convalescent COVID-19. In each case, the material was cDNA or gDNA derived from T cells, B-cell-depleted T cells, or PBMCs.

The V end lost 2 bases, the J end lost 6 bases, and 4 bases lay between the germline ends. This CDR3 has 12 amino acids. Germline V gene data show CDR1 as MRHNA and CDR2 as SNTAGT. Authors' analysis steps: Amplified reference gene primers provided the basis for estimating nucleated cell counts. Some clones are missing from TCRdb's copy, which holds only in-frame ones; the method was immunoSEQ multiplex PCR. V, J and clone size are taken as reported in that table, and D and trimming were inferred from the DNA itself. The sample records tens of thousands of clones, about 81% being singletons. The sample taken for sequencing was peripheral blood. The rearrangement uses TRBV6-4 and TRBJ2-2; the D is unclear. The origin of this receptor is a woman at least 80 years old with acute or convalescent COVID-19. The CDR3 nucleotides read TGTGCCAGCAGTGACAGCGCCGGGGAGCTGTTTTTT. Encoded protein: CASSDSAGELFF.